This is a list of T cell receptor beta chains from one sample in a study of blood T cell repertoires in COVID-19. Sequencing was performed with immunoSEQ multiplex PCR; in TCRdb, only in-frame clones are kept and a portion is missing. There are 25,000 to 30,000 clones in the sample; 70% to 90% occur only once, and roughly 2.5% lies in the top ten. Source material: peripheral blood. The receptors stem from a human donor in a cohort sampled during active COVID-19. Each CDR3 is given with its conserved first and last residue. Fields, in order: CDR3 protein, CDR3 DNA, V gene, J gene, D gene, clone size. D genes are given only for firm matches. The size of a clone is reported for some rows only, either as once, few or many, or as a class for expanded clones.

CAINGLVAGELFF	TGTGCCATCAATGGACTAGTAGCCGGGGAGCTGTTTTTT	TRBV10-3	TRBJ2-2	TRBD2	-
CASSHNEATYGYTF	TGTGCCAGCAGTCACAATGAGGCAACTTATGGCTACACCTTC	TRBV3-1/TRBV3-2	TRBJ1-2	-	-
CASSFIMDKMAAREKLFF	TGTGCCAGCAGTTTTATAATGGACAAGATGGCCGCACGGGAAAAACTGTTTTTT	TRBV28	TRBJ1-4	-	-
CASSGKGLAGMGEQFF	TGTGCCAGCAGCGGTAAGGGACTAGCGGGGATGGGTGAGCAGTTCTTC	TRBV13	TRBJ2-1	TRBD2	-
CASSLDRTPPSNQPQHF	TGTGCCAGCAGCTTAGACCGGACTCCCCCTAGCAATCAGCCCCAGCATTTT	TRBV7-8	TRBJ1-5	-	few
CASSFPRNTIYF	TGTGCCAGCAGCTTTCCTCGAAACACCATATATTTT	TRBV5-5	TRBJ1-3	-	once
CASSVQAPLSGNTIYF	TGTGCCAGCAGCGTTCAGGCCCCCCTCTCTGGAAACACCATATATTTT	TRBV9	TRBJ1-3	-	-
CASGRDNEQFF	TGTGCTAGTGGCAGGGACAATGAGCAGTTCTTC	TRBV12-5	TRBJ2-1	-	medium-sized
CASSQDVGTDTQYF	TGCGCCAGCAGCCAAGATGTCGGCACAGATACGCAGTATTTT	TRBV4-3	TRBJ2-3	-	-
CASRRRGQAYF	TGTGCCAGCAGGCGCCGGGGACAGGCATACTTC	TRBV28	TRBJ2-7	TRBD1	-
CASTRGTGGSTDTQYF	TGTGCCAGCACCCGAGGAACGGGGGGAAGCACAGATACGCAGTATTTT	TRBV6-6	TRBJ2-3	TRBD2	-
CATNPGGQPQHF	TGTGCCACTAACCCAGGAGGGCAGCCCCAGCATTTT	TRBV10-3	TRBJ1-5	-	-
CASSLEGVTSGNTIYF	TGCGCCAGCAGCTTGGAGGGGGTGACCTCTGGAAACACCATATATTTT	TRBV5-1	TRBJ1-3	-	-
CASSLLAATDTQYF	TGTGCCAGCAGCTTACTAGCGGCGACAGATACGCAGTATTTT	TRBV7-3	TRBJ2-3	TRBD2	-
CAWRSGNEAFF	TGTGCCTGGAGATCGGGTAATGAAGCTTTCTTT	TRBV30	TRBJ1-1	-	-
CASSSGGRRVGGYTF	TGTGCCAGCAGTTCCGGTGGGAGGAGGGTCGGTGGCTACACCTTC	TRBV2	TRBJ1-2	-	-
CASSTDLGDEQYF	TGTGCCAGCAGCACTGACCTAGGGGACGAGCAGTACTTC	TRBV7-2	TRBJ2-7	-	-
CASRGWTDTQYF	TGTGCCTCCCGGGGGTGGACAGATACGCAGTATTTT	TRBV19	TRBJ2-3	-	-
CAISDYKMMTEAFF	TGTGCCATCAGTGATTACAAAATGATGACTGAAGCTTTCTTT	TRBV10-3	TRBJ1-1	-	-
CASSFAQGENTIYF	TGTGCCAGCAGCTTCGCACAAGGGGAAAACACCATATATTTT	TRBV7-2	TRBJ1-3	-	-
CASSLEGPADTEAFF	TGCGCCAGCAGCTTGGAGGGGCCGGCGGACACTGAAGCTTTCTTT	TRBV5-1	TRBJ1-1	-	-
CASSPSAKQETQYF	TGTGCCAGCTCACCAAGCGCGAAGCAAGAGACCCAGTACTTC	TRBV18	TRBJ2-5	-	-
CASSFDRSGGETQYF	TGTGCCAGCAGCTTTGACAGGTCAGGTGGAGAGACCCAGTACTTC	TRBV27	TRBJ2-5	-	-
CASSQRLAGGNEQFF	TGTGCCAGCAGCCAAAGGCTAGCGGGGGGCAATGAGCAGTTCTTC	TRBV3-1/TRBV3-2	TRBJ2-1	TRBD2	-
CASSETDIQRGGLGTDTQYF	TGCGCCAGCAGTGAAACCGACATCCAGCGGGGGGGCTTAGGCACAGATACGCAGTATTTT	TRBV10-1	TRBJ2-3	TRBD2	-
CASKTGPDTQYF	TGTGCCAGCAAGACAGGGCCAGATACGCAGTATTTT	TRBV12-3/TRBV12-4	TRBJ2-3	TRBD1	-
CSVEKTASTDTQYF	TGCAGCGTTGAGAAGACAGCTAGCACAGATACGCAGTATTTT	TRBV29-1	TRBJ2-3	-	-
CASTPPGTSSNQPQHF	TGCGCCAGCACCCCCCCCGGGACATCAAGCAATCAGCCCCAGCATTTT	TRBV10-2	TRBJ1-5	-	-